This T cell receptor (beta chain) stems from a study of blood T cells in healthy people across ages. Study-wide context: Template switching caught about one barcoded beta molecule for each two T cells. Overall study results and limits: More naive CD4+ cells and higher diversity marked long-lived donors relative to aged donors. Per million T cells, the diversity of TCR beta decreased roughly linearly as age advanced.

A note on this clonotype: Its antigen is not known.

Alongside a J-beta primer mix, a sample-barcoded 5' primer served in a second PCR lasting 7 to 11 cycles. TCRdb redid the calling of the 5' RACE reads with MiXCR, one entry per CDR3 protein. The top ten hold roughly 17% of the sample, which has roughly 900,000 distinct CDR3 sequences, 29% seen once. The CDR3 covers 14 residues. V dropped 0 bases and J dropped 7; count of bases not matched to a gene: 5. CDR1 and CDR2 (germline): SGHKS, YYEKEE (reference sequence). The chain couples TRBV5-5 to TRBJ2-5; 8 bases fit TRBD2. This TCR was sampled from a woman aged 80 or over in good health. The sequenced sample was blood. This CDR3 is CASSLAGGQGTQYF. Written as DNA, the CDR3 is TGTGCCAGCAGCTTGGCGGGGGGGCAGGGGACCCAGTACTTC.